Following are 30 T cell receptor beta chains from one sample sequenced in a study of graft-versus-host responses after intestinal transplantation. This table comes from immunoSEQ multiplex PCR, and its TCRdb copy is limited to in-frame clones, with some not included. Here the sample spans around 70,000 clones, about 89% being singletons. No antigens are known for them. Here the sequenced sample was unstimulated CD8+ T cells sorted from spleen or lymph node cells, taken before intestinal transplant. The receptors derive from a human donor who received an intestinal transplant.

In this sample, this clone turned up once. V is TRBV19 and J is TRBJ2-7; TRBD1 agrees at 8 bases. The CDR3 runs 15 residues. Germline V gives CDR1 LNHDA, CDR2 SQIVND (reference sequence). Trimming cost V 6 bases and J 1 base; bases outside gene matches: 8. CDR3 sequence (DNA): TGTGCCAGTAGCCTCCGGGACAGGTCGTCCTACGAGCAGTACTTC. It yields the protein CASSLRDRSSYEQYF.

This clone was recorded only once. CDR3 DNA: TGTGCCAGCTCAACCGACAGACTTTCCGGGGAGCTGTTTTTT. This encodes CASSTDRLSGELFF. The J gene is TRBJ2-2, the V gene TRBV18, with D maybe TRBD1 (5 bases). V lost 5 bases, J lost 6 bases, and 13 bases lay in between. This CDR3 is 14 amino acids long. In germline, CDR1 is KGHSH, CDR2 LQKENI.

There are a few counts of this clone. This chain uses TRBV4-1 with TRBJ2-7; a weak D match, TRBD2 (6 bases). CDR3 size: 14 residues. Trimming shortened V by 1 base and J by 6 bases, and 13 bases separated the two germline ends. Germline lookup yields CDR1 MGHRA and CDR2 YSYEKL. DNA of the CDR3: TGCGCCAGCAGCCAAGTCGGGACTCCACGCGAGCAGTACTTC. It specifies CASSQVGTPREQYF.

This clone was detected a few times. The V and J genes are TRBV27 and TRBJ1-5; 8 bases are shared with TRBD1. The V and J ends lost 6 bases and 7 bases, in that order; junction bases with no gene match: 11. The CDR3 has 15 residues. Germline V gives CDR1 MNHEY, CDR2 SMNVEV (reference sequence). The CDR3, as DNA: TGTGCCAGCAGGCCCCTGATCAGGGGGCTCCAGCCCCAGCATTTT. It codes for CASRPLIRGLQPQHF.

This chain joins TRBV6-6 and TRBJ2-3, with 7 bases that match TRBD1. The CDR3 totals 14 residues. The germline V gene encodes CDR1 MNHNY and CDR2 SVGAGI (reference sequence). Germline trimming cut 4 bases from V and 4 bases from J; bases unmatched to any gene: 5. The CDR3 protein is CASSLAGGADTQYF. DNA for the CDR3: TGTGCCAGCAGTTTGGCAGGGGGAGCAGATACGCAGTATTTT.

V is TRBV27 and J is TRBJ1-5; 7 bases fit TRBD1. Unmatched junction bases numbered 6, after V lost 4 bases and J lost 3 bases. This CDR3 is built from 15 residues. The germline V gene has CDR1 MNHEY and CDR2 SMNVEV (reference sequence). In DNA, the CDR3 is TGTGCCAGCAGTTCGGGGACAGCTTTCAATCAGCCCCAGCATTTT. Its protein product is CASSSGTAFNQPQHF.

V is TRBV15 and J is TRBJ2-3, with unresolved D. CDR1 LNHNV and CDR2 YYDKDF come from the germline V gene (reference sequence). The CDR3 is 14 amino acids. The V and J ends lost 0 bases and 0 bases respectively, with 4 bases between them. The CDR3 loop is CATSRDMSTDTQYF. The CDR3 region has the DNA TGTGCCACCAGCAGAGATATGAGCACAGATACGCAGTATTTT. Looking up the rest from reference TRBV15 and TRBJ2-3 gives the full variable domain: DAMVIQNPRYQVTQFGKPVTLSCSQTLNHNVMYWYQQKSSQAPKLLFHYYDKDFNNEADTPDNFQSRRPNTSFCFLDIRSPGLGDTAMYLCATSRDMSTDTQYFGPGTRLTVL.

The rearrangement joins TRBV27 to TRBJ2-1, with TRBD1 matching 10 bases. The CDR3 loop spans 15 amino acids. V dropped 5 bases and J dropped 12; count of bases not matched to a gene: 13. Germline CDR1 MNHEY, CDR2 SMNVEV (reference sequence). The CDR3, as DNA: TGTGCCAGCAGTGACGGGACAGGGGCCGTAGGGGGGCAGTTCTTC. Amino acid sequence: CASSDGTGAVGGQFF.

The chain has TRBV19 and TRBJ2-6, with D maybe TRBD2 (5 bases). The ends were cut back, 6 bases at V and 0 bases at J, with 15 bases in the middle. CDR3 size: 17 residues. Germline V gene data show CDR1 as LNHDA and CDR2 as SQIVND (reference sequence). Here the CDR3 reads CASRRAGAISGANVLTF. The CDR3 nucleotides are TGTGCCAGTAGGAGGGCAGGAGCCATCTCTGGGGCCAACGTCCTGACTTTC.

The chain links TRBV7-6 to TRBJ1-2; 11 nucleotides line up with TRBD1. The CDR3 runs to 15 residues. Germline CDR1 and CDR2: SGHVS and FNYEAQ. The J segment lost 6 bases and the V segment lost 1 base, leaving 4 bases of the junction unmatched. The CDR3 region is CASSLVGQGGDGYTF. CDR3 nucleotides: TGTGCCAGCAGCTTAGTGGGACAGGGGGGAGATGGCTACACCTTC. Full variable domain (remainder filled in from reference TRBV7-6 and TRBJ1-2): GAGVSQSPRYKVTKRGQDVALRCDPISGHVSLYWYRQALGQGPEFLTYFNYEAQQDKSGLPNDRFSAERPEGSISTLTIQRTEQRDSAMYRCASSLVGQGGDGYTFGSGTRLTVV.

The count of this clone is one. V and J are TRBV7-9 and TRBJ2-2, with D tentatively TRBD2 (6 bases). Trimming removed 5 bases at V and 3 bases at J, with 10 bases between. Germline V lookup: CDR1 SEHNR, CDR2 FQNEAQ (reference sequence). This CDR3 region has 14 residues. The CDR3 DNA reads TGTGCCAGCAGCCGGGAGTTTCACACCGGGGAGCTGTTTTTT. Translated: CASSREFHTGELFF. The complete variable domain, with remaining parts taken from reference TRBV7-9 and TRBJ2-2, reads DTGVSQNPRHKITKRGQNVTFRCDPISEHNRLYWYRQTLGQGPEFLTYFQNEAQLEKSRLLSDRFSAERPKGSFSTLEIQRTEQGDSAMYLCASSREFHTGELFFGEGSRLTVL.

The chain employs TRBV4-1 and TRBJ1-4; a weak D match, TRBD1 (6 bases). Germline-derived CDR1 and CDR2 are MGHRA and YSYEKL. The CDR3 is 19 amino acids. Between the trimmed V and J ends, which lost 4 bases and 8 bases, there was a span of 29 bases. This CDR3 reads CASSPTANTPQGVREKLFF. CDR3 nucleotide sequence: TGCGCCAGCAGCCCTACAGCCAACACTCCACAGGGAGTTAGGGAAAAACTGTTTTTT.

CDR3 sequence reads: CASSSQDSSNTGELFF. Here the CDR3 DNA reads TGTGCCAGCAGCTCTCAAGACAGCTCGAACACCGGGGAGCTGTTTTTT. The rearrangement joins TRBV9 to TRBJ2-2, with D perhaps TRBD1 (5 bases). CDR1 SGDLS and CDR2 YYNGEE come from the germline V gene. V lost 4 bases and J 0 bases, leaving 13 bases between the germline ends. The CDR3 contains 16 residues.

V gene TRBV11-2 combines with J gene TRBJ1-2; the D gene is possibly TRBD1 (5 bases). Germline CDR1 is SGHAT and CDR2 is FQNNGV. V shed 5 bases and J shed 1 base, with 11 bases lying between them. CDR3 length: 14 amino acids. CDR3 residues: CASSDGRGNYGYTF. CDR3 bases: TGTGCCAGCAGCGACGGGAGGGGTAACTATGGCTACACCTTC.

The chain couples TRBV10-3 to TRBJ1-3, with 8 positions matching TRBD1. CDR3 length equals 18 residues. CDR1 ENHRY and CDR2 SYGVKD come from the germline V gene. The V gene end was trimmed by 2 bases and the J gene end by 6 bases; junction bases not matched to a gene: 15. CDR3 bases: TGTGCCATCAGTGAGGGTCCGAGCAGGGGGCATTTGGAAAACACCATATATTTT. Protein product: CAISEGPSRGHLENTIYF.

CDR3 residues: CASSQDRGDNQPQHF. The CDR3 nucleotides read TGTGCCAGCAGTCAAGACCGGGGGGACAATCAGCCCCAGCATTTT. This chain uses TRBV28 with TRBJ1-5; D might be TRBD1 (5 bases). Germline CDR1 and CDR2: MDHEN and SYDVKM. The CDR3 contains 15 residues. V lost 5 bases and J lost 3, with 14 bases in between.

V is TRBV27 and J is TRBJ2-7; D unresolved. Looked up from germline, CDR1 is MNHEY and CDR2 is SMNVEV (reference sequence). The CDR3 is 15 residues long. With 7 bases removed from V and 0 bases from J, the gap between germline ends came to 16 bases. CDR3 nucleotides: TGTGCCAGCAAGCCCGGCAGGTCGTACTCCTACGAGCAGTACTTC. It translates to CASKPGRSYSYEQYF.

The CDR3 nucleotides are TGTGCCAGCAGCCCCCGTGCCGGGACCCAGTACTTC. This encodes CASSPRAGTQYF. This chain connects TRBV27 to TRBJ2-5; D is uncertain. The CDR3 runs to 12 residues. In germline, CDR1 is MNHEY, CDR2 SMNVEV (reference sequence). The V and J ends lost 6 bases and 7 bases respectively, with 12 bases between them.

The V gene is TRBV5-1, the J gene TRBJ2-3; 7 bases line up with TRBD1. Trimming took 5 bases from V and 2 from J; bases not matched to a gene: 5. CDR3 length: 14 residues. CDR1 is SGHRS, CDR2 YFSETQ, per germline. CDR3 amino acids: CASSSGQHTDTQYF. The CDR3 coding sequence is TGCGCCAGCAGTTCGGGACAGCACACAGATACGCAGTATTTT.

In DNA form, the CDR3 reads TGTGCCAGCAGCCCACCCGGCGGGAGAAGTGCCGAGCAGTACTTC. Translated, it gives CASSPPGGRSAEQYF. The chain is built from TRBV27 and TRBJ2-5, with 7 bases lining up with TRBD2. The DNA matches TRBJ2-7 better at its end, which makes the J call doubtful. Germline CDR1 MNHEY, CDR2 SMNVEV (reference sequence). There are 15 residues in the CDR3.

The chain couples TRBV9 to TRBJ2-2; TRBD2 is a possible D gene (6 bases). This CDR3 region has 18 residues. The V and J ends lost 4 bases and 4 bases respectively, with 23 bases between them. Germline V gene lookup returns CDR1 SGDLS and CDR2 YYNGEE. The CDR3 DNA reads as TGTGCCAGCAGCCCAGGTGGGGGGTCTAGGATGGGCACCGGGGAGCTGTTTTTT. Its protein product is CASSPGGGSRMGTGELFF.

This rearrangement joins TRBV4-1 to TRBJ2-2, with D uncertain. The CDR3 extends over 16 amino acids. Germline CDR1 MGHRA, CDR2 YSYEKL. Trimming took off 3 bases at V and 6 bases at J, with 17 bases between the two ends. CDR3 residues: CASSQFSAYNSGELFF. DNA for the CDR3: TGCGCCAGCAGCCAGTTTTCCGCCTATAATTCCGGGGAGCTGTTTTTT.

This clone occurred once. As DNA, the CDR3 is TGTGCCAGTAGTATAGTGGCTAGCGGGCCCTACAATGAGCAGTTCTTC. Protein sequence: CASSIVASGPYNEQFF. The chain combines TRBV19 with TRBJ2-1; TRBD2 matches 8 bases. The CDR3 covers 16 residues. V shed 1 base and J 2 bases; nucleotides not matched to a gene: 4. Per the germline V gene, CDR1 is LNHDA and CDR2 is SQIVND (reference sequence).

The CDR3 sequence is CASRPGLAGYNNEQFF. CDR3 sequence (DNA): TGTGCCAGCAGACCTGGACTAGCGGGATATAACAATGAGCAGTTCTTC. This rearrangement joins TRBV7-2 to TRBJ2-1; 12 bases line up with TRBD2. J lost 5 bases, V lost 6 bases, and 8 bases had no gene match. Germline V gives CDR1 SGHTA, CDR2 FQGNSA. This CDR3 spans 16 amino acids.

The J gene is TRBJ1-1, the V gene TRBV16; perhaps TRBD1 as D (6 bases). V lost 0 bases and J lost 1, with 9 bases in between. This CDR3 contains 15 residues. Germline V CDR1 and CDR2: KGHSY, FQNENV. The chain's CDR3 is CASSQSETGNTEAFF. CDR3 DNA: TGTGCCAGCAGCCAATCTGAGACAGGGAACACTGAAGCTTTCTTT.

The chain recombines TRBV28 with TRBJ2-4, with a possible D match to TRBD1 (5 bases). Trimming removed 7 bases at V and 0 bases at J, with 10 bases between. Germline CDR1 reads MDHEN; CDR2 reads SYDVKM. The CDR3 covers 14 residues. CDR3 coding DNA: TGTGCCAGCAAGGGGCGGAGAGCCAAAAACATTCAGTACTTC. Protein product: CASKGRRAKNIQYF.

The rearrangement joins TRBV11-2 to TRBJ2-1, with D unresolved. This CDR3 is 12 amino acids long. V lost 5 bases and J lost 8, with 10 bases in between. The germline gives CDR1 SGHAT, CDR2 FQNNGV. DNA for the CDR3: TGTGCCAGCAGCCCTATTTTGGATGAGCAGTTCTTC. Protein product: CASSPILDEQFF.

The CDR3 is CASSLYPIGSPVPYEQYF. The CDR3 DNA reads TGTGCCAGCAGCTTGTACCCCATCGGGTCCCCGGTCCCCTACGAGCAGTACTTC. The V and J genes are TRBV7-8 and TRBJ2-7, with unresolved D. Trimming stripped 3 bases from V and 2 bases from J, with 23 bases between. Germline CDR1 is SGHVS and CDR2 is FQNEAQ. This CDR3 has 18 residues.

The chain couples TRBV5-4 to TRBJ1-2, with 7 bases matching TRBD1. Germline CDR1 is SGHNT and CDR2 is YYREEE (reference sequence). The CDR3 extends over 13 amino acids. Trimming cost V 1 base and J 6 bases; bases outside gene matches: 3. The CDR3, as DNA: TGTGCCAGCAGCTTGCCAGGGGGTAATGGCTACACCTTC. The encoded protein is CASSLPGGNGYTF.

This clone came up a few times. This chain joins TRBV5-1 and TRBJ2-1, with 14 positions matching TRBD2. Trimming removed 5 bases from V and 0 bases from J; junction bases left unmatched: 7. The CDR3 spans 18 residues. Germline CDR1 reads SGHRS; CDR2 reads YFSETQ. The CDR3 DNA sequence: TGCGCCAGCAGACAGACCGGGACTAGCGGGGGCTCCTACAATGAGCAGTTCTTC. Translated, it gives CASRQTGTSGGSYNEQFF.